A single sample gave rise to the 32 T cell receptor beta chains below, sequenced in a study of technical replicates of blood from a handful of donors. Generated by immunoSEQ multiplex PCR, the TCRdb table keeps only in-frame clones and is missing some. The sample lists around 58,000 clones, around 87% seen once, with about 5.1% in the top ten. Sequencing was done on a sample of PBMCs. The receptors shown here come from a human donor in good health. Some clones in this sample may be carry-over from other donors' samples.

CDR3 sequence: CASSINRRSYGYTF. For the CDR3, the DNA is TGTGCCAGTAGTATAAACAGGCGATCCTATGGCTACACCTTC. The chain links TRBV19 to TRBJ1-2; D may be TRBD1 (5 bases). Per the germline V gene, CDR1 is LNHDA and CDR2 is SQIVND (reference sequence). The CDR3 contains 14 residues. The V gene lost 2 bases and the J gene lost 4 bases, with 11 bases spanning the gap.

The chain uses TRBV7-3 and TRBJ1-1; no reliable D call. Between the trimmed V and J ends, which lost 1 base and 0 bases, there was a span of 3 bases. There are 13 residues in the CDR3. Looked up from germline, CDR1 is SGHTA and CDR2 is FQGTGA. This CDR3 reads CASSLSVNTEAFF. CDR3 DNA sequence: TGTGCCAGCAGCTTAAGCGTGAACACTGAAGCTTTCTTT.

The CDR3 bases are TGTGCCAGCAGGGGGGAGGGGAGGGGAGATACGCAGTATTTT. Translation: CASRGEGRGDTQYF. V gene TRBV6-6 combines with J gene TRBJ2-3; the match to TRBD2 covers 7 bases. J lost 5 bases, V lost 6 bases, and 8 bases had no gene match. The CDR3 sequence is 14 residues long. CDR1 is MNHNY, CDR2 SVGAGI, per germline (reference sequence).

The chain links TRBV10-2 to TRBJ2-1, with TRBD2 identical over 9 bases. The V gene end was trimmed by 4 bases and the J gene end by 5 bases; junction bases not matched to a gene: 3. Germline CDR1 WSHSY, CDR2 SAAADI. The CDR3 extends over 14 amino acids. CDR3 coding DNA: TGCGCCAGCAGTGCGGGACTAGCTGACAATGAGCAGTTCTTC. This sequence encodes CASSAGLADNEQFF.

The gene calls are TRBV7-9 and TRBJ1-2; D is ambiguous. The length of the CDR3 is 16 residues. Between the trimmed V and J ends, which lost 4 bases and 2 bases, there was a span of 17 bases. CDR1 is SEHNR and CDR2 is FQNEAQ in the germline V gene (reference sequence). The DNA for the CDR3 is TGTGCCAGCAGCTCTGGTATCCTCGAGTCGAACTATGGCTACACCTTC. Its translation is CASSSGILESNYGYTF.

V is TRBV19 and J is TRBJ2-3; D is ambiguous. The germline V gene encodes CDR1 LNHDA and CDR2 SQIVND (reference sequence). CDR3 length: 13 amino acids. The V gene lost 2 bases and the J gene lost 6 bases, with 9 bases spanning the gap. CDR3 bases: TGTGCCAGTAGTATAACCCCTCAGGATACGCAGTATTTT. Its translation: CASSITPQDTQYF.

V is TRBV6-1 and J is TRBJ1-2; D possibly corresponds to TRBD1 (5 bases). V was shortened by 0 bases and J by 3 bases, with 8 bases between the two germline ends. Per germline, CDR1 MNHNS and CDR2 SASEGT. The CDR3 sequence is 14 residues long. DNA for the CDR3: TGTGCCAGCAGTGAAGCCGGGGGGTACTATGGCTACACCTTC. This codes for CASSEAGGYYGYTF.

This chain uses TRBV5-4 with TRBJ1-1, with no clear D. V was clipped by 0 bases and J by 4 bases, with 4 bases between them. The CDR3 totals 12 residues. The germline V gene has CDR1 SGHNT and CDR2 YYREEE (reference sequence). CDR3 in DNA: TGTGCCAGCAGCTTGGCCAGCACTGAAGCTTTCTTT. Residues: CASSLASTEAFF.

The J gene is TRBJ1-1, the V gene TRBV7-8; 7 bases fit TRBD1. This CDR3 spans 15 amino acids. Germline assignment: CDR1 SGHVS and CDR2 FQNEAQ. V gave up 5 bases and J gave up 5 bases; unmatched junction bases: 11. The CDR3 here is CASSTHRGVGTEAFF. DNA for the CDR3: TGTGCCAGCAGCACCCACAGGGGAGTGGGGACTGAAGCTTTCTTT.

The chain has TRBV10-2 and TRBJ2-7; the D gene is possibly TRBD2 (6 bases). The CDR3 totals 15 residues. The ends were cut back, 1 base at V and 0 bases at J, with 10 bases in the middle. The germline V gene encodes CDR1 WSHSY and CDR2 SAAADI. The CDR3 bases are TGCGCCAGCAGTGAGTTGGGGGGTACCTCCTACGAGCAGTACTTC. Protein: CASSELGGTSYEQYF.

This rearrangement joins TRBV11-2 to TRBJ2-7, with a tentative D call TRBD2 (6 bases). V was trimmed by 6 bases and J by 7 bases, leaving 19 bases between them. This CDR3 contains 14 residues. Germline-derived CDR1 and CDR2 are SGHAT and FQNNGV. As DNA, the CDR3 is TGTGCCAGCAGTGACCGGGGGTACGTGGTGGAGCAGTACTTC. It specifies CASSDRGYVVEQYF.

The genes are TRBV19 and TRBJ1-5; 9 bases match TRBD1. This CDR3 has 14 amino acids. V lost 8 bases to trimming and J lost 1 base; unmatched junction nucleotides: 3. The germline V gene encodes CDR1 LNHDA and CDR2 SQIVND (reference sequence). The CDR3 loop is CASGDRASNQPQHF. DNA of the CDR3: TGTGCCAGTGGGGACAGGGCCAGCAATCAGCCCCAGCATTTT. Supplemented by reference TRBV19 and TRBJ1-5, the full variable domain reads DGGITQSPKYLFRKEGQNVTLSCEQNLNHDAMYWYRQDPGQGLRLIYYSQIVNDFQKGDIAEGYSVSREKKESFPLTVTSAQKNPTAFYLCASGDRASNQPQHFGDGTRLSIL.

The chain uses TRBV9 and TRBJ1-2, with D perhaps matching TRBD1 (5 bases). The germline CDR1 and CDR2 sequences are SGDLS and YYNGEE. Trimming shortened V by 4 bases and J by 4 bases, and 20 bases separated the two germline ends. This CDR3 is built from 16 residues. The CDR3 DNA reads TGTGCCAGCAGCCCCCGCGGGGGGGACGTAGCCTATGGCTACACCTTC. It is translated as CASSPRGGDVAYGYTF.

The rearrangement joins TRBV7-9 to TRBJ2-2; 11 bases map to TRBD2. The CDR3 extends over 17 amino acids. The V and J ends lost 5 bases and 4 bases, in that order; junction bases with no gene match: 9. CDR1 and CDR2 from the germline V gene are SEHNR and FQNEAQ (reference sequence). The CDR3 spells CASSPLAGGHGTGELFF. The CDR3 nucleotides read TGTGCCAGCAGCCCCCTAGCGGGAGGACATGGCACCGGGGAGCTGTTTTTT.

The genes are TRBV6-6 and TRBJ2-7; perhaps TRBD1 as D (6 bases). V lost 8 bases and J 0 bases, leaving 17 bases between the germline ends. The germline V gene encodes CDR1 MNHNY and CDR2 SVGAGI (reference sequence). CDR3 size: 15 residues. CDR3 amino acids: CASSTRTVSSYEQYF. CDR3 nucleotides: TGTGCCAGCTCTACGAGGACAGTAAGCTCCTACGAGCAGTACTTC.

This clone was seen once. This chain joins TRBV10-3 and TRBJ2-3; 7 nucleotides line up with TRBD2. The CDR3 consists of 15 residues. Germline V gives CDR1 ENHRY, CDR2 SYGVKD. CDR3 amino acids: CATEGTNRYSDTQYF. The CDR3 region has the DNA TGTGCAACAGAGGGGACTAATCGATACTCAGATACGCAGTATTTT.

CDR3: CASSPSAGTTHEQYF. DNA for the CDR3: TGTGCCAGCAGCCCCTCGGCAGGGACAACCCACGAGCAGTACTTC. The gene calls are TRBV5-4 and TRBJ2-7; a weak D match, TRBD1 (6 bases). The CDR3 is 15 residues long. The germline gives CDR1 SGHNT, CDR2 YYREEE (reference sequence). Deletions cut 4 bases from V and 5 bases from J, with 19 bases between.

The rearrangement uses TRBV6-5 and TRBJ1-2, with TRBD1 matching 7 bases. The junction had 5 bases not matched to a gene; V was cut back by 6 bases and J by 7 bases. The CDR3 has 12 residues. Germline CDR1 reads MNHEY; CDR2 reads SVGAGI. This CDR3 reads CASRLQGFGYTF. The CDR3 DNA follows: TGTGCCAGCAGATTACAGGGGTTTGGCTACACCTTC.

The chain carries TRBV5-4 and TRBJ2-5; 10 bases map to TRBD1. The trim removed 4 bases at V and 3 bases at J, leaving 6 bases unmatched. CDR1 and CDR2 (germline): SGHNT, YYREEE (reference sequence). The CDR3 spans 15 residues. The CDR3 region is CASSATGTGEETQYF. Written as DNA, the CDR3 is TGTGCCAGCAGCGCCACGGGGACAGGGGAAGAGACCCAGTACTTC.

This clone showed up just once. The rearrangement links TRBV25-1 to TRBJ1-2; D uncertain. V was pared by 3 bases and J by 8 bases, with 16 bases between. The CDR3 is 14 amino acids. CDR1 and CDR2 (germline): MGHDK, SYGVNS. This chain's CDR3 is CASSDPGSTAGYTF. The CDR3 DNA reads TGTGCCAGCAGTGACCCCGGGTCTACGGCAGGCTACACCTTC.

The rearrangement uses TRBV6-5 and TRBJ2-1; 10 bases are shared with TRBD2. The V segment lost 7 bases and the J segment 8 bases; nucleotides outside the gene matches: 11. Looked up from germline, CDR1 is MNHEY and CDR2 is SVGAGI. The CDR3 is made up of 15 amino acids. The DNA for the CDR3 is TGTGCCAGCAATTTAGGAGCGGGAGGGGTCTATGAGCAGTTCTTC. This translates into CASNLGAGGVYEQFF.

This chain uses TRBV5-6 with TRBJ2-7; D unclear. CDR3 size: 16 residues. Germline V gene data show CDR1 as SGHDT and CDR2 as YYEEEE. Trimming removed 0 bases at V and 0 bases at J, with 13 bases between. The CDR3 protein is CASSLGPAESSYEQYF. Here the CDR3 DNA reads TGTGCCAGCAGCTTGGGACCGGCGGAGAGCTCCTACGAGCAGTACTTC. Combining the CDR3 with reference TRBV5-6 and TRBJ2-7 gives the whole variable domain DAGVTQSPTHLIKTRGQQVTLRCSPKSGHDTVSWYQQALGQGPQFIFQYYEEEERQRGNFPDRFSGHQFPNYSSELNVNALLLGDSALYLCASSLGPAESSYEQYFGPGTRLTVT.

The V and J genes are TRBV7-2 and TRBJ1-1, with TRBD1 matching over 8 bases. Trimming cost V 2 bases and J 5 bases; bases outside gene matches: 1. Germline loops: CDR1 SGHTA, CDR2 FQGNSA. The CDR3 extends over 13 amino acids. CDR3 sequence (DNA): TGTGCCAGCAGCTTACAGGGGGCAACTGAAGCTTTCTTT. Protein: CASSLQGATEAFF.

The J gene is TRBJ1-2, the V gene TRBV4-3, with TRBD1 as a possible D gene (6 bases). CDR3 length: 15 residues. V lost 0 bases and J 8 bases, leaving 16 bases between the germline ends. Germline values: CDR1 LGHNA, CDR2 YSLEER. The CDR3 sequence is CASSQDLGDNRGYTF. The CDR3 DNA reads as TGCGCCAGCAGCCAAGATTTAGGGGACAATCGGGGCTACACCTTC.

CDR3 bases: TGTGCCAGTAGTATAGATTCCAGGGCCAACTATGGCTACACCTTC. It codes for CASSIDSRANYGYTF. The rearrangement joins TRBV19 to TRBJ1-2; D possibly corresponds to TRBD1 (5 bases). In germline, CDR1 is LNHDA, CDR2 SQIVND (reference sequence). There are 15 residues in the CDR3. V was pared by 0 bases and J by 2 bases, with 10 bases between.

J is TRBJ2-7 and V is TRBV7-8; D possibly corresponds to TRBD2 (5 bases). The germline V and J ends were trimmed by 7 bases and 6 bases, with 22 bases remaining between them. Germline V gene sequence: CDR1 SGHVS, CDR2 FQNEAQ. The CDR3 has 15 amino acids. CDR3 nucleotide sequence: TGTGCCAGCACTCATCGGAGGCAGGCCGGGGTCGAGCAGTACTTC. Protein: CASTHRRQAGVEQYF.

The chain uses TRBV11-2 and TRBJ1-4; D ambiguous. The CDR3 extends over 14 amino acids. CDR1 is SGHAT, CDR2 FQNNGV, per germline. With 6 bases removed from V and 6 bases from J, the gap between germline ends came to 14 bases. This CDR3 is CASSSTGGDEKLFF. The CDR3 nucleotides read TGTGCCAGCAGTTCCACCGGCGGGGATGAAAAACTGTTTTTT.

J is TRBJ2-5 and V is TRBV2, with 7 positions matching TRBD1. Trimming cost V 4 bases and J 5 bases; bases outside gene matches: 10. There are 15 residues in the CDR3. Germline-derived CDR1 and CDR2 are SNHLY and FYNNEI. DNA for the CDR3: TGTGCCAGCAGTGGGACGACAGGGACGGGGGAGACCCAGTACTTC. Translating gives CASSGTTGTGETQYF. Full variable domain (outside the CDR3, taken from reference TRBV2 and TRBJ2-5): EPEVTQTPSHQVTQMGQEVILRCVPISNHLYFYWYRQILGQKVEFLVSFYNNEISEKSEIFDDQFSVERPDGSNFTLKIRSTKLEDSAMYFCASSGTTGTGETQYFGPGTRLLVL.

The chain carries TRBV19 and TRBJ2-5; no clear D. There are 14 residues in the CDR3. CDR1 and CDR2 from the germline V gene are LNHDA and SQIVND (reference sequence). The V and J ends lost 0 bases and 2 bases respectively, with 7 bases between them. CDR3 amino acids: CASSIESRQETQYF. The DNA of the CDR3 is TGTGCCAGTAGTATAGAATCGCGGCAAGAGACCCAGTACTTC. Full variable domain (missing parts from reference TRBV19 and TRBJ2-5): DGGITQSPKYLFRKEGQNVTLSCEQNLNHDAMYWYRQDPGQGLRLIYYSQIVNDFQKGDIAEGYSVSREKKESFPLTVTSAQKNPTAFYLCASSIESRQETQYFGPGTRLLVL.

The V gene is TRBV18, the J gene TRBJ1-6; the D gene is possibly TRBD1 (5 bases). V shed 3 bases and J shed 7 bases, with 10 bases lying between them. Germline V gene lookup returns CDR1 KGHSH and CDR2 LQKENI. There are 14 residues in the CDR3. The CDR3 sequence: CASSPGQGNSPLHF. The CDR3, as DNA: TGTGCCAGCTCACCCGGCCAGGGAAATTCACCCCTCCACTTT.

This clone was seen a handful of times. This chain links TRBV13 with TRBJ1-2; TRBD1 might be the D (6 bases). V was trimmed by 4 bases and J by 1 base, leaving 13 bases between them. Germline lookup yields CDR1 PRHDT and CDR2 FYEKMQ (reference sequence). The CDR3 consists of 15 residues. The CDR3: CASSSGSGVNYGYTF. DNA of the CDR3: TGTGCCAGCAGCTCCGGCTCAGGGGTTAACTATGGCTACACCTTC.

The rearrangement joins TRBV27 to TRBJ1-6; 8 nucleotides match TRBD1. With 6 bases clipped from V and 7 bases from J, the junction kept 8 bases outside the gene matches. Germline V gives CDR1 MNHEY, CDR2 SMNVEV (reference sequence). CDR3 length: 15 amino acids. The CDR3 region has the DNA TGTGCCAGCAGGTTAGCAGGGGGCGCGAATTCACCCCTCCACTTT. Protein: CASRLAGGANSPLHF.